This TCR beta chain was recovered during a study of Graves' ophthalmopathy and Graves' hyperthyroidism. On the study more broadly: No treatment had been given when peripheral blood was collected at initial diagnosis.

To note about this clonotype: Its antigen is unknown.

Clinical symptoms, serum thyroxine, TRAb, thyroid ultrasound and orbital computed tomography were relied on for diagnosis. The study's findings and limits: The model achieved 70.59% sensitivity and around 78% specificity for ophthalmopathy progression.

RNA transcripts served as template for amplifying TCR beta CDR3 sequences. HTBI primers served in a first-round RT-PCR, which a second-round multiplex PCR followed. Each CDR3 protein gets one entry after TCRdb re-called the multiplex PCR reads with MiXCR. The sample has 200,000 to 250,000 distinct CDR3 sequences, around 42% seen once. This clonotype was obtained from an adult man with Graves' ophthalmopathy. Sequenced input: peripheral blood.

The CDR3 DNA reads TGTGCTTGCGGGGCCATTTTGGGCGGGGAGCTGTTTTTT. Translating gives CACGAILGGELFF. The chain has TRBV7-6 and TRBJ2-2; D may be TRBD2 (6 bases). The CDR3 runs to 13 residues. Germline-derived CDR1 and CDR2 are SGHVS and FNYEAQ.